This T cell receptor beta chain came from a study of shared clonotypes between healthy human individuals (dated by TCRdb to the early 2020s). Regarding the research as a whole: Three men and a couple of women, aged 18 to 49 years, made up the cohort. Per donor, leukapheresis produced somewhere between about 0.8 and 9 billion PBMCs. To estimate repertoire size and how much clonotype sharing occurs between individuals, the study deeply sequenced the blood TCR repertoires of roughly 5 healthy adults. Different laboratories and diverse techniques were used to prepare libraries and sequence TCR repertoires, to increase sequencing depth and limit assay-specific biases. For each donor, three plates each were used for CD4 naive and CD4 memory, two plates were used for CD8 naive, and one plate was used for CD8 memory. General conclusions and limits of the study: Because the study included only a small number of donors, the genetic and exposure-history diversity represented was limited. When a few donors were compared, the shared fraction of clonotypes was 5% to 6.5% for naive CD4, 3.5% for naive CD8, 2.3% for memory CD4, and around 0.37% for memory CD8. Pairwise subsampling indicated that sequencing depth was expected to affect the degree of clonotype sharing among donors. Higher generation probabilities were observed for clonotypes shared by all four sorted-subset donors than for non-shared clonotypes. Sampling was restricted to blood, and TCR repertoires in tissue are likely to differ from TCR repertoires in blood. Even with the large sequencing depth, rarefaction of the sorted-subset datasets indicated that sequencing was incomplete. Naive subsets generally had larger estimated clonotype richness than memory subsets.

Using the deep immunoSEQ assay, TCR CDR3 regions were amplified from genomic DNA by multiplex PCR. Extracted genomic DNA from each cell subset was spread evenly across all wells of several immunoSEQ 96-well plates, with each plate serving as a replicate. For sorted subsets, each replicate PCR was loaded with 200 ng genomic DNA, equivalent to 25,000 to 35,000 T cell genomes. Purified libraries were quantified with a Qubit 3.0 fluorometer, sized on a Bioanalyzer 2100, and re-quantified with the KAPA Library Quantification kit. Each immunoSEQ 96-well plate was sequenced on its own single-read 150-cycle Illumina NextSeq 550 flow cell. Per the authors' processing: Because only junctional sequences without quality scores were contained in the immunoSEQ output, filtering matching that applied to full-length reads could not be performed. Sequences were annotated with PyIR, a Python wrapper for IgBLAST v1.9, using IMGT germline references to assign V/J genes and CDR3. Reads were removed for weak V/J assignments (E-value above 1e-6), missing CDR3, stop codons, out-of-frame junctions, or ambiguous translated residues. A V3J clonotype was defined by an identical inferred V gene, J gene, and CDR3 amino acid sequence. To compute the percentage overlap between repertoires, the number of shared unique clonotypes was divided by the size of the smaller repertoire. Three approaches were used to assess repertoire richness: RTK rarefaction, the Chao1 estimator, and Recon v2.1 estimates of unobserved clonotypes. Generation probabilities for all TCRbeta clonotypes obtained by the gDNA method from four donors were computed using OLGA. The source is immuneACCESS, and TCRdb retained only in-frame sequences with V and J called. Part of the clones is not carried over; for the studies checked, unresolved V genes explain less than half of this, and the remainder is unexplained. V, J and clone size derive from that table, while D and trimming were established from the DNA sequence. A total of millions of clones appear in this sample, roughly 91% of them only once. The ten largest make up approximately 1.7% of the sample.

CD8 naive samples consisted of CD45RO-negative cells that were positively selected for CCR7, yielding a CD45RA+CCR7+ population without TemRA cells. Healthy HIV-negative adults with no recently reported acute infections or vaccinations were included as donors. Every donor was a Caucasian adult residing in Nashville, Tennessee, USA. Blood was obtained by leukapheresis, after which PBMCs were separated by Ficoll-Histopaque density gradient centrifugation and cryopreserved in liquid nitrogen vapor phase. Purity and quantity of every magnetically sorted T cell population were checked by analytical flow cytometry. From each sorted fraction, genomic DNA was isolated and quantified by UV absorbance on a Nanodrop 2000c. Details on this clone: Its antigen is not yet known. No much larger clone is present one base from it, and per-base qualities are unavailable.

Taken from cysteine to phenylalanine, the CDR3 has 11 residues. Left in the record is the CDR3 DNA by itself, 33 bases read in frame from the first base. The junction shows trimming of 4 bases on V and 10 bases on J, plus 11 bases between the germline ends. CDR1 and CDR2 are drawn from the germline V gene: SGDLS, YYNGEE. Specimen: naive CD8+ T cells from PBMCs. In the paper's terms, the cell subset or site label means: CD45RA+CCR7+. The origin of this receptor is a man in his late teens or twenties in good health. Some clones in this sample may be carry-over from other donors' samples. In this chain, TRBV9 is recombined with TRBJ2-5; no D gene can be assigned with confidence. The CDR3 protein is CASSNHRDQYF. The nucleotide sequence is given as TGTGCCAGCAGCAACCACAGAGACCAGTACTTC.